The clone carrying this T cell receptor beta chain was detected a few times. The antigen is unknown. PCR involved 60 Vbeta and 13 Jbeta primers. Assay used: immunoSEQ multiplex PCR; TCRdb lists only in-frame clones, some missing. The sample lists fewer than 90,000 clones, roughly 80% seen once, with 1.2% to 1.5% in the top ten. This sample is drawn from a study of cytomegalovirus exposure and HLA in healthy donors. The CDR3 is 18 amino acids. Germline CDR1 and CDR2: KGHSH and LQKENI. Deletions cut 5 bases from V and 3 bases from J, with 25 bases between. General study results and limits: For most TCR sequences rarity was the rule, although some public TCRs occurred in many donors. CMV antigen specificity was confirmed in vitro for a few CMV-associated chains.

The chain joins TRBV18 to TRBJ1-1; D uncertain. Sequenced: PBMCs. This clonotype was sampled from a male donor in good health and CMV-seronegative. The CDR3, as DNA: TGTGCCAGCTCAAGGGAGCCTCGGACCGTTAGGCGGTACACTGAAGCTTTCTTT. Its translation is CASSREPRTVRRYTEAFF.